These 32 T cell receptor beta chains share one sample of origin, sequenced in a study of T cells in localized non-small cell lung cancer. Repertoires were generated with immunoSEQ multiplex PCR, while TCRdb's copy carries only in-frame clones and drops some. This sample has about 28,000 clones, with 75% to 95% found just once. The sample consisted of peripheral blood, taken before any cancer treatment. The receptors here all came from a female donor aged 60 or older with stage I lung adenocarcinoma.

The gene calls are TRBV28 and TRBJ2-7; 8 bases align to TRBD1. Looked up from germline, CDR1 is MDHEN and CDR2 is SYDVKM. V lost 6 bases to trimming and J lost 3 bases; unmatched junction nucleotides: 10. This CDR3 comprises 15 residues. The DNA of the CDR3 is TGTGCCAGCAGAAAAAGGGGACAGGATAACTACGAGCAGTACTTC. Translated, it gives CASRKRGQDNYEQYF.

The chain employs TRBV2 and TRBJ2-4, with 7 bases lining up with TRBD1. The junction had 11 bases not matched to a gene; V was cut back by 5 bases and J by 10 bases. From germline, CDR1 is SNHLY and CDR2 FYNNEI. The CDR3 totals 14 residues. The CDR3 region is CASSPPGQRTIQYF. CDR3 DNA sequence: TGTGCCAGCAGTCCCCCGGGACAGCGGACAATTCAGTACTTC.

This chain connects TRBV30 to TRBJ1-2, with D possibly being TRBD1 (5 bases). Germline lookup yields CDR1 GTSNPN and CDR2 SVGIG (reference sequence). This CDR3 spans 14 amino acids. Trimming removed 0 bases from V and 5 bases from J, with 13 bases in between. CDR3 protein: CAWSVSRTNYGYTF. The CDR3 DNA reads as TGTGCCTGGAGTGTATCCAGGACAAATTATGGCTACACCTTC.

The V gene is TRBV5-6, the J gene TRBJ1-2; D is perhaps TRBD1 (5 bases). Germline V lookup: CDR1 SGHDT, CDR2 YYEEEE. The CDR3 consists of 14 residues. Trimming cost V 4 bases and J 5 bases, with 15 bases left between them. The CDR3 bases are TGTGCCAGCAGCCGCAGGGTGGATAAGTATGGCTACACCTTC. It encodes CASSRRVDKYGYTF.

The chain has TRBV30 and TRBJ2-5; no definite D call. V lost 2 bases and J lost 0, with 4 bases in between. This CDR3 region has 12 residues. The germline gives CDR1 GTSNPN, CDR2 SVGIG (reference sequence). CDR3 residues: CAWSLNQETQYF. The DNA for the CDR3 is TGTGCCTGGAGTCTTAACCAAGAGACCCAGTACTTC. Using reference TRBV30 and TRBJ2-5 for the parts outside the CDR3, the full variable domain is SQTIHQWPATLVQPVGSPLSLECTVEGTSNPNLYWYRQAAGRGLQLLFYSVGIGQISSEVPQNLSASRPQDRQFILSSKKLLLSDSGFYLCAWSLNQETQYFGPGTRLLVL.

The count of this clone is one. V and J are TRBV27 and TRBJ2-7, with TRBD1 matching 7 bases. Trimming cost V 6 bases and J 2 bases; bases outside gene matches: 10. From germline, CDR1 is MNHEY and CDR2 SMNVEV (reference sequence). This CDR3 has 15 amino acids. The CDR3 spells CASSLEPQGTYEQYF. For the CDR3, the DNA is TGTGCCAGCAGCCTAGAACCACAGGGGACCTACGAGCAGTACTTC.

This chain uses TRBV28 with TRBJ2-7; 10 positions agree with TRBD2. The CDR3 consists of 14 residues. CDR1 is MDHEN and CDR2 is SYDVKM in the germline V gene. The V and J ends lost 9 bases and 3 bases, in that order; junction bases with no gene match: 8. In DNA form, the CDR3 reads TGTGCCAGTGCGGGACTAGCGCAACTCTACGAGCAGTACTTC. It codes for CASAGLAQLYEQYF.

The CDR3 sequence is CASSDGHGDTQYF. In DNA form, the CDR3 reads TGTGCCAGCAGTGACGGCCACGGGGATACGCAGTATTTT. The chain has TRBV6-4 and TRBJ2-3, with D unresolved. The CDR3 is 13 amino acids. With 2 bases removed from V and 6 bases from J, the gap between germline ends came to 9 bases. Germline V lookup: CDR1 MRHNA, CDR2 SNTAGT.

This clone was observed once. The J gene is TRBJ1-1, the V gene TRBV5-1; possibly TRBD1 for D (5 bases). There are 14 residues in the CDR3. Germline assignment: CDR1 SGHRS and CDR2 YFSETQ. The V and J ends lost 0 bases and 8 bases respectively, with 14 bases between them. The CDR3 protein is CASSLALGGSEAFF. CDR3 coding DNA: TGCGCCAGCAGCTTGGCCTTGGGGGGGAGCGAAGCTTTCTTT.

This clone was seen a handful of times. CDR3 in amino acids: CASSIEAGQGGQPQHF. The CDR3 DNA sequence: TGTGCCAGTAGTATAGAGGCTGGACAGGGCGGTCAGCCCCAGCATTTT. The rearrangement uses TRBV19 and TRBJ1-5, with 8 bases aligning to TRBD1. The CDR3 consists of 16 residues. The V and J ends lost 0 bases and 6 bases, in that order; junction bases with no gene match: 7. Germline values: CDR1 LNHDA, CDR2 SQIVND (reference sequence).

This chain connects TRBV5-1 to TRBJ2-1; 7 bases are shared with TRBD1. Germline V CDR1 and CDR2: SGHRS, YFSETQ. With V trimmed by 4 bases and J by 4 bases, 2 bases remained unmatched. The CDR3 runs to 13 residues. This CDR3 reads CASSTGQYNEQFF. The CDR3 nucleotides are TGCGCCAGCAGCACGGGACAGTACAATGAGCAGTTCTTC.

The gene calls are TRBV6-1 and TRBJ2-7; D could derive from TRBD1 or TRBD2 (5 bases each). The germline V and J ends were trimmed by 6 bases and 6 bases, with 12 bases remaining between them. Per the germline V gene, CDR1 is MNHNS and CDR2 is SASEGT. This CDR3 has 12 amino acids. This CDR3 is CASSQERGEQYF. Written as DNA, the CDR3 is TGTGCCAGCAGCCAAGAGAGGGGCGAGCAGTACTTC.

This clone has only one observation. The CDR3 DNA reads TGCGCCAGCAGTGAACGTCCCACAGGGGTGGACACTGAAGCTTTCTTT. Amino acids: CASSERPTGVDTEAFF. This chain joins TRBV5-1 and TRBJ1-1; 7 bases line up with TRBD1. Germline V lookup: CDR1 SGHRS, CDR2 YFSETQ. The CDR3 is made up of 16 amino acids. J lost 3 bases, V lost 5 bases, and 13 bases had no gene match.

The chain has TRBV18 and TRBJ2-7; D not certain. Trimming shortened V by 5 bases and J by 4 bases, and 12 bases separated the two germline ends. This CDR3 has 13 amino acids. Germline loops: CDR1 KGHSH, CDR2 LQKENI. The CDR3 DNA is TGTGCCAGCTCAAGGGTGGGAAGTTACGAGCAGTACTTC. It is translated as CASSRVGSYEQYF.

The chain joins TRBV5-1 to TRBJ2-1, with 10 positions matching TRBD1. CDR1 and CDR2 from the germline V gene are SGHRS and YFSETQ. V shed 5 bases and J 4 bases; nucleotides not matched to a gene: 3. CDR3 length: 14 residues. CDR3: CASSPDRGYNEQFF. CDR3 DNA: TGCGCCAGCAGTCCGGACAGGGGGTACAATGAGCAGTTCTTC.

The rearrangement joins TRBV5-1 to TRBJ1-2; weak D call: TRBD1 (6 bases). The CDR3 loop spans 15 amino acids. Per germline, CDR1 SGHRS and CDR2 YFSETQ. V lost 1 base to trimming and J lost 0 bases, with 10 bases between them. The CDR3 nucleotides are TGCGCCAGCAGCTTGAGCGCAGGGGCTAACTATGGCTACACCTTC. This translates into CASSLSAGANYGYTF. The entire variable domain, with the rest obtained from reference TRBV5-1 and TRBJ1-2, is as follows: KAGVTQTPRYLIKTRGQQVTLSCSPISGHRSVSWYQQTPGQGLQFLFEYFSETQRNKGNFPGRFSGRQFSNSRSEMNVSTLELGDSALYLCASSLSAGANYGYTFGSGTRLTVV.

The chain links TRBV5-8 to TRBJ2-3; D gene unclear. Between the trimmed V and J ends, which lost 0 bases and 0 bases, there was a span of 2 bases. This CDR3 spans 13 amino acids. The germline V gene encodes CDR1 SGHTS and CDR2 YDEGEE. CDR3 sequence: CASSLASTDTQYF. Here the CDR3 DNA reads TGTGCCAGCAGCTTGGCTAGCACAGATACGCAGTATTTT.

The chain joins TRBV9 to TRBJ1-2, with TRBD1 matching over 9 bases. Germline CDR1 is SGDLS and CDR2 is YYNGEE. The CDR3 consists of 14 residues. V lost 6 bases to trimming and J lost 3 bases; unmatched junction nucleotides: 6. The chain's CDR3 is CASKWGQGDYGYTF. In DNA, the CDR3 is TGTGCCAGCAAATGGGGACAGGGAGACTATGGCTACACCTTC.

The chain combines TRBV2 with TRBJ1-1; TRBD1 agrees at 10 bases. CDR1 and CDR2 (germline): SNHLY, FYNNEI. CDR3 length equals 16 residues. After removal of 6 bases from V and 2 bases from J, the junction contained 9 bases not matched to a gene. CDR3: CASSSRDRGGNTEAFF. As DNA, the CDR3 is TGTGCCAGCAGCTCCCGGGACAGGGGTGGAAACACTGAAGCTTTCTTT.

Only one count was recorded for this clone. The V and J genes are TRBV5-1 and TRBJ2-1; 7 nucleotides agree with TRBD2. Germline CDR1 reads SGHRS; CDR2 reads YFSETQ. This CDR3 is built from 13 residues. Trimming took 1 base from V and 7 from J; bases not matched to a gene: 2. The CDR3 protein is CASSLSSGNEQFF. CDR3 coding DNA: TGCGCCAGCAGCTTGAGTAGCGGGAATGAGCAGTTCTTC.

The rearrangement links TRBV2 to TRBJ1-5; 9 nucleotides line up with TRBD1. This CDR3 region has 14 residues. In germline, CDR1 is SNHLY, CDR2 FYNNEI. V lost 10 bases to trimming and J lost 4 bases; unmatched junction nucleotides: 8. In DNA form, the CDR3 reads TGTGCCACACAAACGGGGACAGGGAATCAGCCCCAGCATTTT. It encodes CATQTGTGNQPQHF.

The chain combines TRBV4-2 with TRBJ1-3; possibly TRBD1 for D (5 bases). CDR3 length: 17 amino acids. V dropped 0 bases and J dropped 0 bases, with 12 bases sitting between them. Germline CDR1 LGHNA, CDR2 YNFKEQ. CDR3 nucleotide sequence: TGTGCCAGCAGCCAAGATATTGGAGGGGCCTCTGGAAACACCATATATTTT. This codes for CASSQDIGGASGNTIYF.

The chain links TRBV30 to TRBJ1-1; D possibly corresponds to TRBD1 (5 bases). Germline V gene data show CDR1 as GTSNPN and CDR2 as SVGIG (reference sequence). Trimming left V 7 bases short and J 1 base short, with 16 bases between. The CDR3 spans 14 residues. For the CDR3, the DNA is TGTGCCTTAGAGCCTCGGACAAAGAACACTGAAGCTTTCTTT. This sequence encodes CALEPRTKNTEAFF.

The rearrangement links TRBV29-1 to TRBJ2-7; D could derive from TRBD1 or TRBD2 (5 bases each). V lost 7 bases, J lost 4 bases, and 17 bases lay in between. The CDR3 sequence is 13 residues long. Germline V gives CDR1 SQVTM, CDR2 ANQGSEA. The CDR3 bases are TGCAGCGCCAGGCAGGGTGGGGAGTACGAGCAGTACTTC. Its protein is CSARQGGEYEQYF.

The rearrangement uses TRBV21-1 and TRBJ2-7; TRBD2, the table's D call, lacks a check against the DNA. TRBV21-1 is flagged as a pseudogene. This CDR3 contains 13 residues. CDR3 protein: CASSGGSSYEQYF. The CDR3 bases are TGTGCCAGCAGCGGGGGGAGCTCCTACGAGCAGTACTTC.

The chain is built from TRBV28 and TRBJ2-1; 8 bases are a match to TRBD1. Losses at the gene ends were 6 bases for V and 5 bases for J; bases not matched to a gene: 6. Germline V lookup: CDR1 MDHEN, CDR2 SYDVKM. CDR3 length: 14 residues. The CDR3 DNA reads TGTGCCAGCAGCCTGGGACAGGCCAACAATGAGCAGTTCTTC. It encodes CASSLGQANNEQFF. The entire variable domain, with the rest obtained from reference TRBV28 and TRBJ2-1, is as follows: DVKVTQSSRYLVKRTGEKVFLECVQDMDHENMFWYRQDPGLGLRLIYFSYDVKMKEKGDIPEGYSVSREKKERFSLILESASTNQTSMYLCASSLGQANNEQFFGPGTRLTVL.

The chain combines TRBV5-1 with TRBJ1-4, with D possibly TRBD1 on 6 matching bases. V dropped 1 base and J dropped 3 bases, with 13 bases sitting between them. The germline V gene encodes CDR1 SGHRS and CDR2 YFSETQ. The CDR3 length is 16 residues. The CDR3 DNA follows: TGCGCCAGCAGCTTGTGGGGGCCCCGAGCTAATGAAAAACTGTTTTTT. Amino acid sequence: CASSLWGPRANEKLFF.

This clone was seen more than once but under ten times. V gene TRBV18 combines with J gene TRBJ2-7; tentatively, D is TRBD1 (6 bases). Germline-derived CDR1 and CDR2 are KGHSH and LQKENI. The CDR3 is made up of 15 amino acids. V lost 4 bases and J lost 2, with 15 bases in between. DNA of the CDR3: TGTGCCAGCTCACGAGAAGGGGGACAACCCTACGAGCAGTACTTC. Encoded protein: CASSREGGQPYEQYF.

The genes are TRBV2 and TRBJ1-1, with a possible D match to TRBD1 (5 bases). The CDR3 runs 12 residues. The germline V and J ends were trimmed by 8 bases and 8 bases, with 15 bases remaining between them. From germline, CDR1 is SNHLY and CDR2 FYNNEI. CDR3 coding DNA: TGTGCCAGCCTTTGGGGCCTGGGGGAAGCTTTCTTT. Translation: CASLWGLGEAFF.

The chain has TRBV28 and TRBJ2-3; 8 nucleotides match TRBD1. The germline V gene has CDR1 MDHEN and CDR2 SYDVKM. The CDR3 length is 16 residues. V lost 5 bases, J lost 2 bases, and 9 bases stayed unmatched. The CDR3 here is CASSGGQALPTDTQYF. The CDR3 bases are TGTGCCAGCAGTGGGGGACAGGCGCTGCCCACAGATACGCAGTATTTT.

The rearrangement links TRBV19 to TRBJ1-2, with D perhaps matching TRBD1 (5 bases). There are 14 residues in the CDR3. Germline CDR1 LNHDA, CDR2 SQIVND (reference sequence). Trimming removed 11 bases at V and 0 bases at J, with 16 bases between. The DNA for the CDR3 is TGTGCCTCTCGGTCCCGGGGGGCTAACTATGGCTACACCTTC. This translates into CASRSRGANYGYTF.

This clone was counted once. This chain connects TRBV5-5 to TRBJ1-6, with D maybe TRBD1 (5 bases). CDR3 size: 17 residues. V shed 0 bases and J shed 10 bases, with 20 bases lying between them. Germline CDR1 is SGHKS and CDR2 is YYEKEE (reference sequence). The CDR3 region has the DNA TGTGCCAGCAGCTTGGTCCTTTCGGGGGTCCTTAGCTCACCCCTCCACTTT. This gives the protein CASSLVLSGVLSSPLHF.